This is a list of T cell receptor beta chains from one sample in a study of human T cells and chemical hapten exposure. A single record per CDR3 protein comes from TCRdb applying MiXCR to the RACE reads. Here the sample spans roughly 120,000 distinct CDR3 sequences, about 12% being singletons. This material consisted of whole blood, taken in connection with sensitization to the hapten diphenylcyclopropenone (DPC). The source is a woman in her forties or fifties with alopecia areata. Some clones in this sample may be carry-over from other donors' samples. CDR3s include the opening cysteine and the closing phenylalanine or tryptophan. A D gene is named only where the DNA matches it firmly. Clone size is stated in some rows and not others, as once, few, many or a class when expanded.

size: NA
J: TRBJ2-7
D: NA
V: TRBV28
CDR3: CASSLWDNYEQYF
DNA: TGTGCCAGCAGTTTATGGGACAACTACGAGCAGTACTTC

size: many
J: TRBJ2-3
D: TRBD2
V: TRBV6-2/TRBV6-3
CDR3: CASSPERGETDTQYF
DNA: TGTGCCAGCAGCCCCGAGCGGGGGGAGACAGATACGCAGTATTTT

size: few
J: TRBJ2-3
D: NA
V: TRBV9
CDR3: CASSPGIDTQYF
DNA: TGTGCCAGCAGCCCAGGAATAGATACGCAGTATTTT

size: few
J: TRBJ2-1
D: NA
V: TRBV7-6
CDR3: CASSPAWGVRNEQFF
DNA: TGTGCCAGCAGCCCCGCCTGGGGGGTGCGGAATGAGCAGTTCTTC

size: many
J: TRBJ2-7
D: TRBD1
V: TRBV25-1
CDR3: CASSEGTGYEQYF
DNA: TGTGCCAGCAGTGAAGGGACAGGGTACGAGCAGTACTTC

size: NA
J: TRBJ1-5
D: NA
V: TRBV18
CDR3: CASSPRVDRGPQHF
DNA: TGTGCCAGCTCACCACGGGTTGACCGGGGGCCCCAGCATTTT

size: NA
J: TRBJ1-1
D: TRBD1
V: TRBV28
CDR3: CASSWTGTNTEAFF
DNA: TGTGCCAGCAGTTGGACAGGGACGAACACTGAAGCTTTCTTT

size: many
J: TRBJ2-2
D: NA
V: TRBV29-1
CDR3: CSVEDTGELFF
DNA: TGCAGCGTTGAGGACACCGGGGAGCTGTTTTTT

size: NA
J: TRBJ1-3
D: NA
V: TRBV6-5
CDR3: CASSYSQNIRTDSGNTIYF
DNA: TGTGCCAGCAGTTACTCTCAGAACATACGCACTGACTCTGGAAACACCATATATTTT

size: many
J: TRBJ1-3
D: NA
V: TRBV28
CDR3: CASSSHSTGHSGNTIYF
DNA: TGTGCCAGCAGTTCACATTCGACAGGCCACTCTGGAAACACCATATATTTT

size: many
J: TRBJ1-5
D: NA
V: TRBV6-2/TRBV6-3
CDR3: CASSYSHPTGNQPQHF
DNA: TGTGCCAGCAGTTACTCCCACCCCACAGGGAATCAGCCCCAGCATTTT

size: NA
J: TRBJ2-7
D: TRBD1
V: TRBV6-5
CDR3: CASSRRQGLGYEQYF
DNA: TGTGCCAGCAGCCGTCGACAGGGGTTAGGTTACGAGCAGTACTTC

size: few
J: TRBJ1-2
D: NA
V: TRBV27
CDR3: CASSPHEAIGGYTF
DNA: TGTGCCAGCAGTCCCCATGAAGCCATTGGCGGCTACACCTTC

size: few
J: TRBJ2-5
D: NA
V: TRBV7-6
CDR3: CASSLGSTLQETQYF
DNA: TGTGCCAGCAGCTTAGGGAGTACACTACAAGAGACCCAGTACTTC

size: many
J: TRBJ1-4
D: NA
V: TRBV5-6
CDR3: CASSLVDSGNEKLFF
DNA: TGTGCCAGCAGCTTGGTGGACAGCGGAAATGAAAAACTGTTTTTT

size: NA
J: TRBJ2-6
D: NA
V: TRBV19
CDR3: CASATSGANVLTF
DNA: TGTGCCAGCGCAACCTCTGGGGCCAACGTCCTGACTTTC

size: few
J: TRBJ2-1
D: NA
V: TRBV5-5
CDR3: CASSAIVNEQFF
DNA: TGTGCCAGCAGCGCTATCGTCAATGAGCAGTTCTTC

size: many
J: TRBJ1-1
D: NA
V: TRBV3-1
CDR3: CASSPPGTLDTEAFF
DNA: TGTGCCAGCAGCCCTCCCGGGACCCTAGACACTGAAGCTTTCTTT

size: many
J: TRBJ1-2
D: NA
V: TRBV29-1
CDR3: CSVGVYDGYTF
DNA: TGCAGCGTTGGGGTCTATGATGGCTACACCTTC

size: many
J: TRBJ2-5
D: NA
V: TRBV11-2
CDR3: CASSLRSPGWRQETQYF
DNA: TGTGCCAGCAGCTTAAGGTCCCCAGGGTGGCGCCAAGAGACCCAGTACTTC

size: many
J: TRBJ2-5
D: TRBD2
V: TRBV7-6
CDR3: CASSSGGGKTQYF
DNA: TGTGCCAGCAGCTCCGGGGGGGGAAAGACCCAGTACTTC

size: NA
J: TRBJ2-1
D: NA
V: TRBV5-1
CDR3: CASSLPRHSYNEQFF
DNA: TGCGCCAGCAGCTTGCCGAGACATTCTTACAATGAGCAGTTCTTC

size: many
J: TRBJ1-1
D: NA
V: TRBV12-3/TRBV12-4
CDR3: CASRDGNLGGEAFF
DNA: TGTGCCAGCAGGGACGGGAATTTAGGGGGAGAAGCTTTCTTT

size: few
J: TRBJ1-1
D: NA
V: TRBV2
CDR3: CASPRAGGPNTEAFF
DNA: TGTGCCAGCCCCAGGGCCGGGGGCCCGAACACTGAAGCTTTCTTT

size: many
J: TRBJ2-1
D: NA
V: TRBV9
CDR3: CASSAWGELENEQFF
DNA: TGTGCCAGCAGTGCCTGGGGGGAGTTAGAAAATGAGCAGTTCTTC

size: few
J: TRBJ2-7
D: TRBD1
V: TRBV12-3/TRBV12-4
CDR3: CASSFFPGQGPVDEQYF
DNA: TGTGCCAGCAGTTTCTTCCCGGGACAGGGGCCAGTGGACGAGCAGTACTTC

size: many
J: TRBJ2-2
D: NA
V: TRBV4-1
CDR3: CASRRPGGPGELFF
DNA: TGCGCCAGCAGAAGGCCGGGCGGCCCCGGGGAGCTGTTTTTT

size: NA
J: TRBJ2-1
D: TRBD2
V: TRBV6-5
CDR3: CASSYSLLAGEQFF
DNA: TGTGCCAGCAGTTATTCCCTTCTAGCGGGAGAGCAGTTCTTC

size: few
J: TRBJ2-1
D: NA
V: TRBV7-2
CDR3: CASSLETQSYNEQFF
DNA: TGTGCCAGCAGCTTAGAGACGCAATCCTACAATGAGCAGTTCTTC

size: NA
J: TRBJ1-6
D: TRBD1
V: TRBV4-1
CDR3: CASSQAGTGAKSPLHF
DNA: TGCGCCAGCAGCCAAGCCGGGACAGGGGCTAAGTCACCCCTCCACTTT

size: many
J: TRBJ2-2
D: NA
V: TRBV6-1
CDR3: CASSEAPGEPGELFF
DNA: TGTGCCAGCAGTGAAGCCCCCGGCGAGCCCGGGGAGCTGTTTTTT